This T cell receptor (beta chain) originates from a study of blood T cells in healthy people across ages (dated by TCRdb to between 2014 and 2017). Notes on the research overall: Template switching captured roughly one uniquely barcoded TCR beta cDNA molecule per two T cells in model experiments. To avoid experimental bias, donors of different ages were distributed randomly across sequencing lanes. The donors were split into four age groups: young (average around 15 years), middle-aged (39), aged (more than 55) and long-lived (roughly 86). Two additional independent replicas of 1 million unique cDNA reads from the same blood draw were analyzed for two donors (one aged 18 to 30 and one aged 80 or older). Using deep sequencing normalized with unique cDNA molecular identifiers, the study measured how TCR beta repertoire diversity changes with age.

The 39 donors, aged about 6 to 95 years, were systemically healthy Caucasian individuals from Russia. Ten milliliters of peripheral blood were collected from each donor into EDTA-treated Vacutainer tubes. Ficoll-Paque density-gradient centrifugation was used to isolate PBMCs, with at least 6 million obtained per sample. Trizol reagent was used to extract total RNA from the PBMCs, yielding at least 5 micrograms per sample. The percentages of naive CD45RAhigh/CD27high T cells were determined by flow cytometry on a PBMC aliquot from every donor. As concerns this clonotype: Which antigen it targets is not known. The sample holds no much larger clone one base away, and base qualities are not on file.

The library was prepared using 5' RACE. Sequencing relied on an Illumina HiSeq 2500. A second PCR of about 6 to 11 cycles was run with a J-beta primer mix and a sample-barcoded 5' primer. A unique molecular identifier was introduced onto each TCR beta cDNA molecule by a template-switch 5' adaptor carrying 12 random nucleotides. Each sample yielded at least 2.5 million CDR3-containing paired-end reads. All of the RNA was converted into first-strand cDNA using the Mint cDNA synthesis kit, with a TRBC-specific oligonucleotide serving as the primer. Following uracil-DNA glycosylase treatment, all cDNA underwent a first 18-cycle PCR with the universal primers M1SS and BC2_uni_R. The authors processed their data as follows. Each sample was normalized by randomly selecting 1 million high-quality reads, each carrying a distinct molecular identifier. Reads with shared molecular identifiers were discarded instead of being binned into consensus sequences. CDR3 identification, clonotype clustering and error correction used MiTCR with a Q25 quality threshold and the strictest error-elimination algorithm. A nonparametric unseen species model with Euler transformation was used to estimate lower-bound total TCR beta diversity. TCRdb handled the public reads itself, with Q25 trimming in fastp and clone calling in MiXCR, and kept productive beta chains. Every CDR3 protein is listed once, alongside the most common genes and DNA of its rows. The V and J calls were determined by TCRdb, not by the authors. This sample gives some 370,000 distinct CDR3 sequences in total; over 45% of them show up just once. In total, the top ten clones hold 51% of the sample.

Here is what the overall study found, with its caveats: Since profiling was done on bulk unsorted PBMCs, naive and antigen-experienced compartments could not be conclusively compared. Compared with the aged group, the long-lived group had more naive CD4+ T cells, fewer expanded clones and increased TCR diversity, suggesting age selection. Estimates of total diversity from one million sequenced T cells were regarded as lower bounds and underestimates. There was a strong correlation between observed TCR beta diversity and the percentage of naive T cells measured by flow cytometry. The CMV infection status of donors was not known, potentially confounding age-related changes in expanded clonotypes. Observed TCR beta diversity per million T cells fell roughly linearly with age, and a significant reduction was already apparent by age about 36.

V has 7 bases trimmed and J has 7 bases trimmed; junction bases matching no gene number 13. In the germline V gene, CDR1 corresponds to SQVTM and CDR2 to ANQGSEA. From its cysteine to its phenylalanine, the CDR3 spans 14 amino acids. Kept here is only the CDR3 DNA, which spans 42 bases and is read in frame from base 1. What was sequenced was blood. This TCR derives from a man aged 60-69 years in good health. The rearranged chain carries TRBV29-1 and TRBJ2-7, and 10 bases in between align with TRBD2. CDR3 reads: CSGDPAGGNNEQYF. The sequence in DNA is TGCAGCGGCGACCCAGCGGGAGGGAACAATGAGCAGTACTTC.